This T cell receptor (beta chain) was profiled in a study of OX40 agonist ivuxolimab in advanced cancers. In the study overall: Patients were treated with ivuxolimab, an agonistic anti-OX40 (CD134) antibody. Ivuxolimab, which patients received intravenously every 2 weeks, was dosed at 0.01 to 10 mg/kg. A partial response was reached by three patients: one with hepatocellular carcinoma and two with cutaneous melanoma. Study conclusions and caveats: Expanded clones tended on average to be more numerous among CD8+ T cells than CD4+.

Turning to this clone: Its antigen is unidentified.

This CDR3 region has 13 residues. V dropped 0 bases and J dropped 8 bases, with 7 bases sitting between them. CDR1 is KGHSH, CDR2 LQKENI, per germline. Method: immunoSEQ multiplex PCR; TCRdb's copy keeps in-frame clones and lacks some. Here the sample spans about 69,000 clones, roughly nine tenths being singletons. The V call is TRBV18, the J call TRBJ1-4, with D unresolved. This clonotype was obtained from an adult with an advanced solid tumor such as melanoma, head and neck, liver or kidney cancer. The sample in question was CD4+ or CD8+ T cells sorted from blood, obtained in a trial of the OX40 agonist ivuxolimab. The CDR3 is CASSPPGGEKLFF. The CDR3 coding sequence is TGTGCCAGCTCACCACCGGGAGGGGAAAAACTGTTTTTT.